Shown below are 20 T cell receptor beta chains from a single sample sequenced in a study of read filtering for tumor transcriptome and immune sequencing. From roughly 390 ng of RNA, a library with molecular barcoded alpha/delta and beta/gamma adaptors was made. Each CDR3 protein gets one entry after TCRdb re-called the reads with MiXCR. The sample lists 39,000 or so distinct CDR3 sequences, roughly 12% occurring once. Sequencing was carried out using a population of CD138-negative cells sorted from bone marrow. These TCRs come from a donor at least 40 years old with multiple myeloma.

This chain joins TRBV5-1 and TRBJ2-1; 9 nucleotides line up with TRBD1. Trimming at V came to 2 bases and at J to 6 bases, leaving 6 bases not matched to a gene. Germline V gene sequence: CDR1 SGHRS, CDR2 YFSETQ. The CDR3 loop spans 15 amino acids. CDR3 region: CASSFTGTGSNEQFF. In DNA form, the CDR3 reads TGCGCCAGCAGCTTTACCGGGACAGGGAGCAATGAGCAGTTCTTC. Combining the CDR3 with reference TRBV5-1 and TRBJ2-1 gives the whole variable domain KAGVTQTPRYLIKTRGQQVTLSCSPISGHRSVSWYQQTPGQGLQFLFEYFSETQRNKGNFPGRFSGRQFSNSRSEMNVSTLELGDSALYLCASSFTGTGSNEQFFGPGTRLTVL.

Notes on this clonotype: This clone may be a read error of a much larger clone one base away. The V call is TRBV7-9, the J call TRBJ1-1; the D gene is possibly TRBD1 (6 bases). The CDR3 loop spans 15 amino acids. Between the trimmed V and J ends, which lost 6 bases and 4 bases, there was a span of 18 bases. Germline V lookup: CDR1 SEHNR, CDR2 FQNEAQ (reference sequence). This CDR3 is CASRLTGPMSTEAFF. Written as DNA, the CDR3 is TGTGCCAGCAGGTTGACAGGCCCAATGAGCACTGAAGCTTTCTTT. The variable domain in full, completed from reference TRBV7-9 and TRBJ1-1, reads DTGVSQNPRHKITKRGQNVTFRCDPISEHNRLYWYRQTLGQGPEFLTYFQNEAQLEKSRLLSDRFSAERPKGSFSTLEIQRTEQGDSAMYLCASRLTGPMSTEAFFGQGTRLTVV.

This clonotype is labeled as medium-sized (0.01 to 0.1%). The chain employs TRBV4-1 and TRBJ1-2; 8 bases are a match to TRBD1. The CDR3 covers 15 residues. Trimming took 3 bases from V and 0 from J; bases not matched to a gene: 3. The germline V gene encodes CDR1 MGHRA and CDR2 YSYEKL. The CDR3 is CASSQGTGTNYGYTF. The CDR3 DNA is TGCGCCAGCAGCCAGGGGACAGGAACTAACTATGGCTACACCTTC.

This chain connects TRBV27 to TRBJ2-7; the match to TRBD2 covers 10 bases. The V segment lost 6 bases and the J segment 4 bases; nucleotides outside the gene matches: 3. The CDR3 covers 13 residues. Germline assignment: CDR1 MNHEY and CDR2 SMNVEV (reference sequence). CDR3 region: CASSLAGVYEQYF. The CDR3 DNA follows: TGTGCCAGCAGCCTAGCGGGAGTATACGAGCAGTACTTC.

This clonotype was recorded only once. This chain links TRBV18 with TRBJ1-1, with 12 bases lining up with TRBD1. Trimming at V came to 6 bases and at J to 5 bases, leaving 10 bases not matched to a gene. The germline V gene has CDR1 KGHSH and CDR2 LQKENI. The CDR3 totals 16 residues. CDR3 DNA: TGTGCCAGCTCCCTAGGGACAGGGGGCCTGATTACTGAAGCTTTCTTT. This gives the protein CASSLGTGGLITEAFF.

This clonotype was counted only a few times. The chain recombines TRBV5-4 with TRBJ2-2; 10 bases are a match to TRBD2. The germline V gene has CDR1 SGHNT and CDR2 YYREEE (reference sequence). Unmatched junction bases numbered 3, after V lost 0 bases and J lost 4 bases. This CDR3 contains 16 residues. Here the CDR3 reads CASSLGLAGVTGELFF. CDR3 coding DNA: TGTGCCAGCAGCTTGGGTCTAGCGGGAGTCACCGGGGAGCTGTTTTTT.

On this clonotype: A much larger clonotype is one base distant, so this may be a read error. This chain links TRBV28 with TRBJ2-2; TRBD1 agrees at 9 bases. CDR1 is MDHEN, CDR2 SYDVKM, per germline. The CDR3 loop spans 13 amino acids. CDR3 coding DNA: TGTGCCGTCTCGGGACAGGGCTTTGGGGAGCTGCTTTTT. Residues: CAVSGQGFGELLF.

This clonotype was observed at least ten times. This chain joins TRBV12-3 or TRBV12-4 and TRBJ2-7; D may be TRBD2 (6 bases). Trimming removed 5 bases from V and 3 bases from J, with 14 bases in between. This CDR3 is built from 14 residues. The CDR3 spells CASSPGLTVYEQYF. CDR3 sequence (DNA): TGTGCCAGCAGTCCGGGACTCACGGTCTACGAGCAGTACTTC.

This clonotype showed up many times. This chain connects TRBV4-3 to TRBJ2-1, with 9 nucleotides matching TRBD2. The V gene's germline CDR1 is LGHNA and CDR2 YSLEER. V was pared by 1 base and J by 2 bases, with 6 bases of the junction left unmatched. This CDR3 is 17 amino acids long. CDR3 in amino acids: CASSQGVAGGAYNEQFF. DNA for the CDR3: TGCGCCAGCAGCCAAGGGGTGGCGGGAGGGGCCTACAATGAGCAGTTCTTC.

In its sample, this clonotype was seen many times. The rearrangement joins TRBV28 to TRBJ2-4, with D hard to call. Germline lookup yields CDR1 MDHEN and CDR2 SYDVKM. The CDR3 is 11 residues long. Trimming shortened V by 4 bases and J by 16 bases, and 14 bases separated the two germline ends. CDR3 nucleotide sequence: TGTGCCAGCAGTTACCGGTCGATAGCTTACTTC. It translates to CASSYRSIAYF.

This clonotype was seen ten or more times. The chain joins TRBV29-1 to TRBJ2-5; 8 nucleotides line up with TRBD1. J lost 5 bases, V lost 3 bases, and 8 bases had no gene match. Germline CDR1 and CDR2: SQVTM and ANQGSEA. CDR3 length: 14 residues. The CDR3 loop is CSVEGQGAVETQYF. The CDR3 region has the DNA TGCAGCGTTGAGGGGCAGGGGGCCGTCGAGACCCAGTACTTC.

This clonotype showed up just once. Being one base from a much bigger clone, this may be a read error. CDR3 region: CASRTSGGNEQFF. The CDR3 nucleotides are TGTGCCAGCAGGACTAGCGGGGGCAATGAGCAGTTCTTC. The chain carries TRBV6-2 or TRBV6-3 and TRBJ2-1; 12 nucleotides agree with TRBD2. The J segment lost 6 bases and the V segment lost 6 bases, leaving 0 bases of the junction unmatched. This CDR3 spans 13 amino acids. Germline V lookup: CDR1 MNHEY, CDR2 SVGEGT.

This clonotype appeared many times. Here the CDR3 omits its conserved ending phenylalanine or tryptophan, so a read error is the likely source. V gene TRBV19 combines with J gene TRBJ2-1; 8 bases are a match to TRBD1. Germline V lookup: CDR1 LNHDA, CDR2 SQIVND (reference sequence). V was clipped by 1 base and J by 7 bases; unmatched bases: 12. This CDR3 is 17 amino acids long. CDR3 bases: TGTGCCAGTAGTATAGGGGCCGCGAGGACAGGGAGGAATGAGCAGTTCTCC. Amino acids: CASSIGAARTGRNEQFS.

With respect to this clonotype: It differs at one base from a far larger clone, so likely a read error. The chain is built from TRBV7-2 and TRBJ2-1; D is uncertain. The germline V gene encodes CDR1 SGHTA and CDR2 FQGNSA. This CDR3 region has 15 residues. V shed 4 bases and J shed 8 bases, with 18 bases lying between them. CDR3 nucleotides: TGTGCCAGCAGCTCATCGTCTTTAGGCGGCTATGAGCAGTTCTTC. It yields the protein CASSSSSLGGYEQFF.

This clonotype was detected many times. This chain connects TRBV7-6 to TRBJ2-2; TRBD1 aligns across 7 bases. The ends lost 5 bases at V and 4 bases at J; junction bases unmatched: 10. The CDR3 sequence is 16 residues long. Germline CDR1 is SGHVS and CDR2 is FNYEAQ. CDR3: CASSNLPTGPTGELFF. CDR3 sequence (DNA): TGTGCCAGCAGCAACCTTCCGACAGGGCCCACCGGGGAGCTGTTTTTT.

In its sample, this clonotype was seen many times. CDR3 amino acids: CSVSGQGANPNTGELFF. The CDR3 nucleotides read TGCAGCGTTTCAGGACAGGGGGCTAACCCGAACACCGGGGAGCTGTTTTTT. The rearrangement joins TRBV29-1 to TRBJ2-2; 11 nucleotides agree with TRBD1. Germline-derived CDR1 and CDR2 are SQVTM and ANQGSEA. V trimming: 5 bases; J trimming: 0 bases; junction bases outside the gene matches: 8. The CDR3 is 17 amino acids.

The table lists this clonotype with a few counts. The chain combines TRBV7-8 with TRBJ1-5, with 7 bases that match TRBD1. This CDR3 is 16 amino acids long. The J segment lost 1 base and the V segment lost 0 bases, leaving 3 bases of the junction unmatched. The germline V gene has CDR1 SGHVS and CDR2 FQNEAQ. CDR3 in amino acids: CASSLAVGGSNQPQHF. The CDR3 coding sequence is TGTGCCAGCAGCTTAGCGGTAGGGGGCAGCAATCAGCCCCAGCATTTT.

In regard to this clonotype: A read error is possible here, since a much larger clone lies one base away. This sequence joins TRBV19 and TRBJ1-2, with D hard to call. The CDR3 runs to 14 residues. Germline CDR1 and CDR2: LNHDA and SQIVND (reference sequence). CDR3 amino acids: CASSAGPSSYGYAF. The CDR3 region has the DNA TGTGCCAGTAGTGCCGGACCCTCTTCCTATGGCTACGCCTTC.

The table lists this clonotype with many counts. This chain connects TRBV7-9 to TRBJ1-2; D uncertain. Germline V gene data show CDR1 as SEHNR and CDR2 as FQNEAQ (reference sequence). Trimming removed 3 bases from V and 6 bases from J, with 14 bases in between. This CDR3 has 14 residues. CDR3 protein: CASSFPGYEDGYTF. CDR3 bases: TGTGCCAGCAGCTTTCCGGGATATGAGGATGGCTACACCTTC.

On this clonotype itself: The germline gene is not matched at one end of the junction; a read error may be the cause. The chain combines TRBV2 with TRBJ2-7; the D gene is possibly TRBD2 (6 bases). The germline CDR1 and CDR2 sequences are SNHLY and FYNNEI. The CDR3 has 15 residues. The DNA for the CDR3 is TGCGCCAGCAGTGAAGGACTCGGGGACTCCAACGAGCAGTACTTC. This gives the protein CASSEGLGDSNEQYF.